These T cell receptor beta chains were read from a single sample in a study of human T cells and chemical hapten exposure. MiXCR was run by TCRdb on the RACE reads, yielding one entry per CDR3 protein. The sample has about 140,000 distinct CDR3 sequences, about 10% seen once. The sample was whole blood, taken in connection with sensitization to the hapten diphenylcyclopropenone (DPC). These receptors originate from a woman between 45 and 60 years old with alopecia areata. Some clones in this sample may be carry-over from other donors' samples. CDR3s include the opening cysteine and the closing phenylalanine or tryptophan. A D gene is named only where the DNA matches it firmly. Expanded clones get a size class; other rows say once, few or many, or leave the size out.

J: TRBJ2-1; D: TRBD2; V: TRBV6-2/TRBV6-3; size: -; DNA: TGTGCCAGCAGTCTAGCGGGAGGGCCGATACGGGAGCAGTTCTTC; CDR3: CASSLAGGPIREQFF
J: TRBJ1-2; D: -; V: TRBV6-5; size: -; DNA: TGTGCCAGCAGTTACTCGACTCTCTCTAACTATGGCTACACCTTC; CDR3: CASSYSTLSNYGYTF
J: TRBJ2-7; D: -; V: TRBV29-1; size: few; DNA: TGCAGCGTTGACGCCTACGAGCAGTACTTC; CDR3: CSVDAYEQYF
J: TRBJ1-1; D: TRBD1; V: TRBV5-5; size: -; DNA: TGTGCCAGCAGCTTGCCGGACAGGGGGCGAAGGAACACTGAAGCTTTCTTT; CDR3: CASSLPDRGRRNTEAFF
J: TRBJ2-7; D: -; V: TRBV27; size: -; DNA: TGTGCCAGCAGGGTTAGTGCAGGCGCCCCCTACGAGCAGTACTTC; CDR3: CASRVSAGAPYEQYF
J: TRBJ2-1; D: TRBD2; V: TRBV7-8; size: many; DNA: TGTGCCAGCAGCGGGGGACTAGCGGGGTACAATGAGCAGTTCTTC; CDR3: CASSGGLAGYNEQFF
J: TRBJ2-2; D: -; V: TRBV11-2; size: many; DNA: TGTGCCAGCAGCTTGACGCTGAACACCGGGGAGCTGTTTTTT; CDR3: CASSLTLNTGELFF
J: TRBJ2-7; D: TRBD1; V: TRBV5-1; size: many; DNA: TGCGCCAGCAGCTATGACAGGGGGCGGAACGAGCAGTACTTC; CDR3: CASSYDRGRNEQYF
J: TRBJ2-5; D: -; V: TRBV10-3; size: many; DNA: TGTGCCATCAGTGAAAGACAAGAGACCCAGTACTTC; CDR3: CAISERQETQYF
J: TRBJ2-1; D: -; V: TRBV28; size: many; DNA: TGTGCCAGCACTCTGGGTGGGCGGAATGAGCAGTTCTTC; CDR3: CASTLGGRNEQFF
J: TRBJ1-1; D: TRBD1; V: TRBV29-1; size: few; DNA: TGCAGCTGCTGGACAGGGAGGACTGAAGCTTTCTTT; CDR3: CSCWTGRTEAFF
J: TRBJ2-2; D: -; V: TRBV14; size: few; DNA: TGTGCCAGCAGCCAAGATTGGGGATTCACCGGGGAGCTGTTTTTT; CDR3: CASSQDWGFTGELFF
J: TRBJ2-1; D: -; V: TRBV5-1; size: -; DNA: TGCGCCAGCAGCTTGGATCCCCCAGGTGCAACGGGTGAGCAGTTCTTC; CDR3: CASSLDPPGATGEQFF
J: TRBJ1-1; D: -; V: TRBV28; size: many; DNA: TGTGCCAGCAGTTTCCTATACCTTGAAGCTTTCTTT; CDR3: CASSFLYLEAFF
J: TRBJ1-6; D: -; V: TRBV20-1; size: many; DNA: TGCAGTGCTGGACACGGGCCCGGGGCTTCACCCCTCCACTTT; CDR3: CSAGHGPGASPLHF